This TCR beta chain came from a study of Graves' ophthalmopathy and Graves' hyperthyroidism (dated by TCRdb to the late 2010s). About the study as a whole: Peripheral blood was collected at initial diagnosis, before any treatment. The study used signatures of the TCR beta repertoire to tell Graves' ophthalmopathy apart from Graves' hyperthyroidism and to predict which patients would progress to ophthalmopathy. In total, some 130 blood samples were TCR-sequenced: roughly 45 ophthalmopathy, some 75 hyperthyroidism and some 17 hyperthyroidism-to-ophthalmopathy patients. To explore V-J signatures that separate ophthalmopathy from hyperthyroidism, a discovery set of more than 95 patients was enrolled, consisting of 43 with ophthalmopathy and about 60 with stable hyperthyroidism. For independent validation, a separate cohort was made up of around 18 hyperthyroidism patients plus 17 patients who later progressed from hyperthyroidism to ophthalmopathy. T-cell repertoires of thyroid tissue and blood were compared in about 6 hyperthyroidism patients. Following sampling, methimazole starting at 30 mg daily was administered to hyperthyroidism patients, and high-dose intravenous methylprednisolone was administered to ophthalmopathy patients. The roughly 100 discovery patients were divided at random into training and test sets in a 7:3 ratio.

TCR beta CDR3 regions were amplified from RNA transcripts for repertoire sequencing. HTBI primers and the Qiagen OneStep RT-PCR kit were used in a first-round RT-PCR, which was followed by a second-round multiplex PCR, size selection and purification. Libraries were sequenced on an Illumina HiSeq2000 using paired-end 100 bp reads. Per the authors' processing: SOAPnuke was used to process the reads, throwing out any read that had adapters, had uncalled bases, had a mean Phred below 15, or lacked an exact constant-primer or identifier match. COPE v1.2.5 was used to merge the high-quality paired reads. Each unique nucleotide sequence was defined as a clonotype, and clonotypes were aligned to IMGT TRB V, D and J references with MiTCR v1.1. The analysis was limited to V-J combinations with a frequency above 0.0001, which together covered around 99% of the repertoires. For each V-J combination, a TCR clonal expansion and chaos score was defined as F50 clonal expansion divided by the chaos observed in the TCRdist matrix. Welch's t-statistics and random forest were used to reduce features to about a dozen V-J combinations, which were fed into a naive Bayes classifier. The Morisita-Horn index was used to measure how similar the thyroid and blood repertoires were. In-frame beta chains were kept once TCRdb had trimmed the public reads at Q25 with fastp and called clones with MiXCR. Every CDR3 protein is listed once, alongside the most common genes and DNA of its rows. Clone size and V and J calls follow TCRdb, not the original study. The sample records over 450,000 distinct CDR3 sequences, roughly an eighth of which are singletons. The leading ten clones occupy 8% to 10% of the sample.

This clonotype was seen many times. The antigen it binds to is not known. The input lacks base qualities; no much larger clone sits a single base away. What the authors observed across the whole study: No statistical method was used to set the sample size in advance, and the investigators knew which group each participant was assigned to. Most expanded thyroid clonotypes with a frequency above 0.001 also appeared in blood, which suggests that blood repertoires may reflect the immune response in the thyroid. In validation, the model predicted ophthalmopathy progression with less than 71% sensitivity and less than 80% specificity; approximately 12 predicted patients were CT-confirmed with GO in a median of approximately six months. The 13-signature model separated ophthalmopathy from stable hyperthyroidism with about 86% sensitivity and approximately 83% specificity in cross-validation, and 80%/75% in the test set.

The germline V gene (reference sequence) gives CDR1 as MNHEY and CDR2 as SMNVEV. Trimming takes 5 bases from V and 5 bases from J, and the germline ends sit 21 bases apart. From the cysteine up to the phenylalanine, the CDR3 has a length of 16 residues. Of the read, only the CDR3 DNA is kept; its 48 bases are in frame from base 1. Ophthalmopathy patients were characterized by moderately to severely active disease, a Clinical Activity Score of at least 3, a NOSPECS grade of at least 4, and a disease duration under 3 months. Patients with other autoimmune diseases, uncontrolled infections, pregnancy or lactation were excluded. Diagnosis relied on clinical symptoms, serum thyroxine, TRAb, thyroid ultrasound and orbital computed tomography. PBMCs were isolated from about 10 ml of fresh peripheral blood by Ficoll-Paque density gradient centrifugation. Total RNA was extracted using Trizol reagent, and RNA quality was checked on an Agilent 2100 Bioanalyzer.

The sequence came from a woman aged 25 to 39 with Graves' ophthalmopathy. Donor details come from another sample of the same person, matched by shared clones. Sequenced input: blood. The rearranged chain carries TRBV27 and TRBJ1-1; matching of 6 bases hints at TRBD1 as the D gene. DNA sequence: TGTGCCAGCAGTCCCTGGGGTACAGGGATGGGGACTGAAGCTTTCTTT. Its protein is CASSPWGTGMGTEAFF.